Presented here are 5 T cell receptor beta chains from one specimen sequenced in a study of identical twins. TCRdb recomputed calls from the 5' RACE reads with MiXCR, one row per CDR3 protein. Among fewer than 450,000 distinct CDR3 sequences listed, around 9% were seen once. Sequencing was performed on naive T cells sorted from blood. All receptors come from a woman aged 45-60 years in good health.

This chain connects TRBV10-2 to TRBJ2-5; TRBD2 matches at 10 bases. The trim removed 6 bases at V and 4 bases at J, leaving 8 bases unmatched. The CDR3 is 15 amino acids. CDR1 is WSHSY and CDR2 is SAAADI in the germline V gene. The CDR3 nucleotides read TGCGCCAGCAGGGGACTAGCGAAGCGTTTAGAGACCCAGTACTTC. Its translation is CASRGLAKRLETQYF.

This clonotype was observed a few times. DNA for the CDR3: TGCAGTGCTGGACGGGGAGACGCCTACAATGAGCAGTTCTTC. Residues: CSAGRGDAYNEQFF. V gene TRBV20-1 combines with J gene TRBJ2-1; D might be TRBD2 (5 bases). CDR1 DFQATT and CDR2 SNEGSKA come from the germline V gene (reference sequence). With 5 bases removed from V and 2 bases from J, the gap between germline ends came to 13 bases. CDR3 length: 14 residues.

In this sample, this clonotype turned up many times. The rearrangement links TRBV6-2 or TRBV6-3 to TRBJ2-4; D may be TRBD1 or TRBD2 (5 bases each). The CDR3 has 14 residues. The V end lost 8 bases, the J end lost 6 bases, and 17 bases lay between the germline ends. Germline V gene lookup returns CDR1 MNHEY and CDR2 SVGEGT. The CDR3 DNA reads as TGTGCCAGCGGCCGTCAGGGACGACTAAACATTCAGTACTTC. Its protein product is CASGRQGRLNIQYF.

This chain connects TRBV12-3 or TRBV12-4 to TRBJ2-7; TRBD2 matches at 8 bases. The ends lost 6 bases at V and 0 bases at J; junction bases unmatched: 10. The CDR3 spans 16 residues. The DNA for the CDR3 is TGTGCCAGCAGCCCAGGGGAGCGGGAGAGCTCCTACGAGCAGTACTTC. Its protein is CASSPGERESSYEQYF.

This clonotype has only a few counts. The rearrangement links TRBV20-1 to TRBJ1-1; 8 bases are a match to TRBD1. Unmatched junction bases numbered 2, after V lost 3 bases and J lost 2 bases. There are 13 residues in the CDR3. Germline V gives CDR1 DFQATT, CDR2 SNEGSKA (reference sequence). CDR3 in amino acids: CSARQGANTEAFF. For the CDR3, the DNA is TGCAGTGCTAGGCAGGGGGCCAACACTGAAGCTTTCTTT.